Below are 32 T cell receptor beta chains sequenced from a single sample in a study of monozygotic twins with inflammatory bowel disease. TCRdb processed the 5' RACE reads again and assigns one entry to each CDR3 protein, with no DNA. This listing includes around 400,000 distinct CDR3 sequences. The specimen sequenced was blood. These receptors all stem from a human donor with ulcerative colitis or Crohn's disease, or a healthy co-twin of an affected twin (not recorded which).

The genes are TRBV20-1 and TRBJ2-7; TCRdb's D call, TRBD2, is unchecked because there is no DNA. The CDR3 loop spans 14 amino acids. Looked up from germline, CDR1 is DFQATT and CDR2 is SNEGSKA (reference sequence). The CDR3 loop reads CSARPGLAGGGQYF.

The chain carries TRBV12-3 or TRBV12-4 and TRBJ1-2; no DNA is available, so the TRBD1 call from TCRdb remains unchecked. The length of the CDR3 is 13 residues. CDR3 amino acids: CASSPGQGDGYTF.

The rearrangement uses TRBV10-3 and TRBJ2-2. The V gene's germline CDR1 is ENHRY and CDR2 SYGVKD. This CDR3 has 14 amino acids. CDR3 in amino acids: CATLGQENTGKLFF.

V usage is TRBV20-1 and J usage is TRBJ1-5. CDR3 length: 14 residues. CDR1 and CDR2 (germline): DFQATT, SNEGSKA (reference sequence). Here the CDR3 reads CSARAVDSNQPQHF.

CDR3: CASSSLSDDKGLGGYTF. The rearrangement joins TRBV12-3 or TRBV12-4 to TRBJ1-2; no DNA is available, so the TRBD1 call from TCRdb remains unchecked. The CDR3 consists of 17 residues.

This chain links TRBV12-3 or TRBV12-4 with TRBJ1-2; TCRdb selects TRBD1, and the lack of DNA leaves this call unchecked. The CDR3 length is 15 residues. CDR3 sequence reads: CASSFLNRGRDGYTF.

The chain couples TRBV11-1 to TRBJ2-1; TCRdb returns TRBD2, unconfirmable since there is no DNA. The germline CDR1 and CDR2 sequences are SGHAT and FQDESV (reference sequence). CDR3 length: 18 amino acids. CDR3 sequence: CASSLARASGMFYNEQFF.

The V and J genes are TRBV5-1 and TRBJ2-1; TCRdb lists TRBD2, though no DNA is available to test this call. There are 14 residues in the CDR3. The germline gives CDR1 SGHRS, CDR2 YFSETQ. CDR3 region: CASSLEHSGGEQFF.

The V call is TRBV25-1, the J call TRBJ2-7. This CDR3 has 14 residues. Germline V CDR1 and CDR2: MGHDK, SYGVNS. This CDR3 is CASSQSFYWFEQYF.

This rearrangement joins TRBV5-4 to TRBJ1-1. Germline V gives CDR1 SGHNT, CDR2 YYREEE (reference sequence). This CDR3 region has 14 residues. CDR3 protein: CASSLGATNTEAFF.

CDR3 in amino acids: CAISDARASGNTIYF. The genes are TRBV10-3 and TRBJ1-3. Germline V lookup: CDR1 ENHRY, CDR2 SYGVKD. This CDR3 spans 15 amino acids.

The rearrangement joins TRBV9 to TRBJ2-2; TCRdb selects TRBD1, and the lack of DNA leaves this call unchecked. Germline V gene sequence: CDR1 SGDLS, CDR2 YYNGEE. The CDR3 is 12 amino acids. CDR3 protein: CASSLRGGELFF.

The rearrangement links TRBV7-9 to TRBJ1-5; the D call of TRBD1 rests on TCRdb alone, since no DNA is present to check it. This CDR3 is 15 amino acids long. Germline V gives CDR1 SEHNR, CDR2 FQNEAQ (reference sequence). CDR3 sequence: CSSSDTGGSNQPQHF.

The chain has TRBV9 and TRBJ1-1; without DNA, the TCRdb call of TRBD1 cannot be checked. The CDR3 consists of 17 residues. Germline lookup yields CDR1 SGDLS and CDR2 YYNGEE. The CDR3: CASSVDRDRGLNTEAFF.

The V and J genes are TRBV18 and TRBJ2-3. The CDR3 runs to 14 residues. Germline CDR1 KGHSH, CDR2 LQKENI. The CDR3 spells CASSRMFSTDTQYF. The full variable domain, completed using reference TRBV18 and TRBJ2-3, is NAGVMQNPRHLVRRRGQEARLRCSPMKGHSHVYWYRQLPEEGLKFMVYLQKENIIDESGMPKERFSAEFPKEGPSILRIQQVVRGDSAAYFCASSRMFSTDTQYFGPGTRLTVL.

The CDR3 spells CASSFTTVVWELFF. The gene calls are TRBV5-5 and TRBJ2-2; the D call of TRBD1 rests on TCRdb alone, since no DNA is present to check it. Per the germline V gene, CDR1 is SGHKS and CDR2 is YYEKEE (reference sequence). The CDR3 sequence is 14 residues long.

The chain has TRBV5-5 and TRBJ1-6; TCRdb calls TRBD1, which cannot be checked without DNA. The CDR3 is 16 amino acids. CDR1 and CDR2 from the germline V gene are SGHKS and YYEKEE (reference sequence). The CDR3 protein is CASQEGGPSYNSPLHF.

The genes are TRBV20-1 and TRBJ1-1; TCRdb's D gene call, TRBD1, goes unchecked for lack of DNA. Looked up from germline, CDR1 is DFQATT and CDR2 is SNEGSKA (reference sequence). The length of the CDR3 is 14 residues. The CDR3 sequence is CSADPGGLGTEAFF.

CDR3 loop: CASSLVEGSYEQYF. J is TRBJ2-7 and V is TRBV7-2. The CDR3 length is 14 residues. Germline loops: CDR1 SGHTA, CDR2 FQGNSA.

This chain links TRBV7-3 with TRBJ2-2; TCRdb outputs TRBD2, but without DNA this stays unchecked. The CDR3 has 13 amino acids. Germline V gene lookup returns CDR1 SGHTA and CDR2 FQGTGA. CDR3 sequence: CASSPSKTGELFF.

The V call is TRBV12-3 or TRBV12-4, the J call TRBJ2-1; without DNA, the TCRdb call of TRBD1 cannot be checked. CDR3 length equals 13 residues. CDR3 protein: CASRDKPYNEQFF.

The chain's CDR3 is CASSLGPPYGYTF. The genes are TRBV5-1 and TRBJ1-2. CDR1 SGHRS and CDR2 YFSETQ come from the germline V gene. The CDR3 sequence is 13 residues long.

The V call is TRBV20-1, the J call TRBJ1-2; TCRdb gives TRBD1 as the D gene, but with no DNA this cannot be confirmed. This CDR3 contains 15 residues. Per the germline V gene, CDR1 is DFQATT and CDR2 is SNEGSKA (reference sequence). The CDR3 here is CSASPPGDRGHGYTF.

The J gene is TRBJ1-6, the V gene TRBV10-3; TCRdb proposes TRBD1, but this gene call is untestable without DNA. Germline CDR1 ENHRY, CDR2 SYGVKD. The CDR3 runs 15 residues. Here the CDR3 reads CAISSREGRMSPLHF.

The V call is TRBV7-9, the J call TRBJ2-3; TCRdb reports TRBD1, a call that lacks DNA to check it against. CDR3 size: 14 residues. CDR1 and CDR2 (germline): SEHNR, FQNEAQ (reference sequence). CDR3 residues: CASSLMGGADTQYF.

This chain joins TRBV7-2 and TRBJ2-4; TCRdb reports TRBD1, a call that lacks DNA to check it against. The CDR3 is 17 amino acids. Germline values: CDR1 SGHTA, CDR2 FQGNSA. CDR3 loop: CASSSPPSDRQQNIQYF. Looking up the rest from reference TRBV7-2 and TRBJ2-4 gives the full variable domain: GAGVSQSPSNKVTEKGKDVELRCDPISGHTALYWYRQSLGQGLEFLIYFQGNSAPDKSGLPSDRFSAERTGGSVSTLTIQRTQQEDSAVYLCASSSPPSDRQQNIQYFGAGTRLSVL.

Here the CDR3 reads CASSSNPPGYTF. This chain joins TRBV6-2 or TRBV6-3 and TRBJ1-2. CDR1 MNHEY and CDR2 SVGEGT come from the germline V gene. This CDR3 spans 12 amino acids.

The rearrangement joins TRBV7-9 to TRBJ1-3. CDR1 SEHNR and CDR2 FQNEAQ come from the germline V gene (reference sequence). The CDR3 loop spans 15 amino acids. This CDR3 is CASSPSQLAGNTIYF. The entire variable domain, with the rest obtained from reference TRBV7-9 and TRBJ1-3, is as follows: DTGVSQNPRHKITKRGQNVTFRCDPISEHNRLYWYRQTLGQGPEFLTYFQNEAQLEKSRLLSDRFSAERPKGSFSTLEIQRTEQGDSAMYLCASSPSQLAGNTIYFGEGSWLTVV.

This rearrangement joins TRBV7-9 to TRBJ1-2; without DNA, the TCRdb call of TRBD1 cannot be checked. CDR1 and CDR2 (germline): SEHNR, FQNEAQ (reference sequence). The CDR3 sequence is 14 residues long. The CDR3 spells CASSSPGTAYGYTF.

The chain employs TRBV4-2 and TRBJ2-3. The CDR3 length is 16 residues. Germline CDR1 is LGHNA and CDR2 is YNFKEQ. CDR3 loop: CASSQEVSQITDTQYF.

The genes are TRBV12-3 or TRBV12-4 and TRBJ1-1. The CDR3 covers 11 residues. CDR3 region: CASSLNSQAFF.

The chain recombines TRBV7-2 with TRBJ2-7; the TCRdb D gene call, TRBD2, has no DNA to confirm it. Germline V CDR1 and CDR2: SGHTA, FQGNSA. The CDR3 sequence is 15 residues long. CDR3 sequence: CASSLGGGGGYEQYF.